This T cell receptor (beta chain) is from a study of T cell responses to AZD1222 COVID-19 vaccine. CDR1 and CDR2 (germline): MNHEY, SMNVEV (reference sequence). The CDR3 loop spans 14 amino acids. V lost 6 bases and J 2 bases, leaving 10 bases between the germline ends. TCRdb's copy holds only in-frame clones and misses some; the assay was immunoSEQ multiplex PCR. The sample lists about 170,000 clones; 75% to 95% were seen once. The input for sequencing was peripheral blood, taken on day 0 of AZD1222 vaccination. This receptor was obtained from an adult in good health. This rearrangement joins TRBV27 to TRBJ2-2; D is unresolved. CDR3 DNA sequence: TGTGCCAGCAGGGCGCCCAGCAACACCGGGGAGCTGTTTTTT. Its translation is CASRAPSNTGELFF.